This T cell receptor (beta chain) was profiled in a study of cytomegalovirus exposure and HLA in healthy donors. In the case of this clone: The antigen is not known.

The CDR3 loop spans 15 amino acids. The V gene's germline CDR1 is SGHTS and CDR2 YDEGEE. V shed 4 bases and J 3 bases; nucleotides not matched to a gene: 5. Vbeta (60) and Jbeta (13) primers were used in the PCR. Libraries were prepared by immunoSEQ multiplex PCR; TCRdb keeps only in-frame clonotypes and omits some of them. The repertoire includes approximately 200,000 clones, about four fifths of them detected once, and roughly 0.095% sits in the top ten. Study-wide results and limits: The availability of immune exposure information extended only to CMV serostatus.

This chain links TRBV5-8 with TRBJ2-7; 12 bases line up with TRBD2. Sequencing was done on a sample of PBMCs. This clonotype originated in a boy younger than 10 in good health and CMV-seronegative. CDR3 coding DNA: TGTGCCAGCAGCCCGGGGACTAGCGGGCACTACGAGCAGTACTTC. Translation: CASSPGTSGHYEQYF.